Below, one T cell receptor (beta chain) is given with its context. The antigen is not known. This record comes from a study of cytomegalovirus exposure and HLA in healthy donors. The wider study: Prior work identified around 120 million unique TCR beta sequences in approximately 180 million T cells.

PCR was performed using 60 Vbeta and 13 Jbeta primers. Using immunoSEQ multiplex PCR, the repertoire was profiled, and TCRdb retains in-frame clones only, with some absent. The sample holds some 190,000 clones, about 9% seen once. Broader study findings: The authors listed 150 to 200 TCR beta chains as cytomegalovirus-associated.

Trimming removed 6 bases at V and 2 bases at J, with 13 bases between. CDR1 and CDR2 from the germline V gene are KGHSH and LQKENI. This CDR3 is built from 14 residues. The sequence was obtained from a young woman in good health and CMV-seropositive. Sample: PBMCs. The rearrangement joins TRBV18 to TRBJ1-1, with D possibly matching TRBD1 (6 bases). Written as DNA, the CDR3 is TGTGCCAGCTCGCCGGGACACCTTAACACTGAAGCTTTCTTT. It translates to CASSPGHLNTEAFF.